One sample yielded the 30 T cell receptor beta chains listed below, sequenced in a study of T cells in severe cutaneous drug reactions. Sequenced patients had Stevens-Johnson syndrome or toxic epidermal necrolysis caused by carbamazepine. TCR subtype-specific primers in iRepertoire multiplex PCR prepared libraries for bulk and single-cell sequencing. For each CDR3 protein, TCRdb gives one entry from its re-call of the multiplex PCR reads, without DNA. Its table lists more than 20,000 distinct CDR3 sequences. The sample consisted of PBMCs. The source is a human donor with toxic epidermal necrolysis, a severe cutaneous drug reaction.

This clonotype shows up as medium-sized by frequency. The V call is TRBV29-1, the J call TRBJ2-3; TCRdb selects TRBD1, and the lack of DNA leaves this call unchecked. There are 17 residues in the CDR3. CDR1 and CDR2 from the germline V gene are SQVTM and ANQGSEA. The CDR3 is CSVPTGQGSVATDTQYF.

This sequence joins TRBV29-1 and TRBJ2-7; TCRdb returns TRBD2, unconfirmable since there is no DNA. There are 17 residues in the CDR3. Germline CDR1 SQVTM, CDR2 ANQGSEA. The CDR3 protein is CSVEGTSGGEAPYEQYF.

CDR3 sequence reads: CASSLGRGHPQETQYF. The chain uses TRBV7-9 and TRBJ2-5; TCRdb proposes TRBD1, but this gene call is untestable without DNA. CDR3 size: 16 residues. The V gene's germline CDR1 is SEHNR and CDR2 FQNEAQ (reference sequence).

The chain uses TRBV5-1 and TRBJ2-5. Germline V gene sequence: CDR1 SGHRS, CDR2 YFSETQ. CDR3 length: 15 residues. The CDR3 loop is CASSLLGVGEETQYF.

The J gene is TRBJ2-2, the V gene TRBV29-1. Looked up from germline, CDR1 is SQVTM and CDR2 is ANQGSEA. The CDR3 is 12 amino acids. This chain's CDR3 is CSVVVDTGELFF.

The rearrangement uses TRBV4-1 and TRBJ2-7; TCRdb returns TRBD2, unconfirmable since there is no DNA. The CDR3 sequence is 15 residues long. CDR1 is MGHRA, CDR2 YSYEKL, per germline. The chain's CDR3 is CASSHDTRRSYEQYF.

The rearrangement uses TRBV29-1 and TRBJ2-1; TCRdb gives TRBD2 as the D gene, but with no DNA this cannot be confirmed. CDR1 SQVTM and CDR2 ANQGSEA come from the germline V gene. The CDR3 is 17 residues long. CDR3 region: CSVEDWASSGGYNEQFF.

CDR3 sequence: CATSRDLGSNQPQHF. The rearrangement uses TRBV15 and TRBJ1-5. The CDR3 spans 15 residues. Germline CDR1 and CDR2: LNHNV and YYDKDF (reference sequence).

The V call is TRBV4-3, the J call TRBJ1-5; TCRdb's D gene call, TRBD1, goes unchecked for lack of DNA. Germline V lookup: CDR1 LGHNA, CDR2 YSLEER. The CDR3 extends over 15 amino acids. This CDR3 reads CASSQVTGSGQPQHF.

The chain carries TRBV20-1 and TRBJ2-1; TCRdb designates TRBD2, a call that cannot be tested without DNA. Germline V gives CDR1 DFQATT, CDR2 SNEGSKA (reference sequence). CDR3 length: 12 amino acids. CDR3 sequence reads: CSARGPVGEQFF.

The chain carries TRBV5-6 and TRBJ2-1; the TRBD2 assignment by TCRdb is unverifiable without DNA. This CDR3 spans 16 amino acids. Germline values: CDR1 SGHDT, CDR2 YYEEEE. CDR3 protein: CASSAAQGNSYNEQFF.

The chain joins TRBV9 to TRBJ2-3. The CDR3 totals 12 residues. Germline values: CDR1 SGDLS, CDR2 YYNGEE. The CDR3 loop reads CASSVVGDTQYF. Complete variable domain (other parts from reference TRBV9 and TRBJ2-3): DSGVTQTPKHLITATGQRVTLRCSPRSGDLSVYWYQQSLDQGLQFLIQYYNGEERAKGNILERFSAQQFPDLHSELNLSSLELGDSALYFCASSVVGDTQYFGPGTRLTVL.

The genes are TRBV20-1 and TRBJ2-3. The CDR3 length is 11 residues. Germline loops: CDR1 DFQATT, CDR2 SNEGSKA (reference sequence). The CDR3 loop reads CSARVADTQYF.

The chain recombines TRBV2 with TRBJ1-2; TCRdb returns TRBD1, unconfirmable since there is no DNA. Germline lookup yields CDR1 SNHLY and CDR2 FYNNEI. There are 16 residues in the CDR3. Here the CDR3 reads CASTSGTGNRWGGYTF.

The chain recombines TRBV7-6 with TRBJ1-6. The germline gives CDR1 SGHVS, CDR2 FNYEAQ. The CDR3 loop spans 13 amino acids. CDR3 loop: CASSLEFDSPLHF.

The V and J genes are TRBV27 and TRBJ1-1. The CDR3 covers 15 residues. Germline V gives CDR1 MNHEY, CDR2 SMNVEV (reference sequence). The CDR3 reads CASSPQTPRYTEAFF.

Measured by frequency, this clonotype is medium-sized (0.01 to 0.1%). The chain has TRBV7-9 and TRBJ2-5. Germline CDR1 and CDR2: SEHNR and FQNEAQ (reference sequence). This CDR3 contains 12 residues. CDR3 residues: CASSLLSETQYF.

This chain joins TRBV5-1 and TRBJ2-7; TCRdb selects TRBD1, and the lack of DNA leaves this call unchecked. Germline V gene data show CDR1 as SGHRS and CDR2 as YFSETQ. This CDR3 region has 15 residues. CDR3 protein: CASIRYGTGAYEQYF.

V gene TRBV11-2 combines with J gene TRBJ2-7. Looked up from germline, CDR1 is SGHAT and CDR2 is FQNNGV. The CDR3 contains 15 residues. This CDR3 is CASSLAVRLFYEQYF.

V and J are TRBV30 and TRBJ2-5. This CDR3 has 12 amino acids. From germline, CDR1 is GTSNPN and CDR2 SVGIG (reference sequence). CDR3 loop: CAWSVPQETQYF.

This chain uses TRBV12-3 or TRBV12-4 with TRBJ2-1; as DNA is missing, the TRBD1 call by TCRdb cannot be tested. The CDR3 has 16 residues. CDR3 protein: CASTKRGDHGLNEQFF.

The CDR3 here is CASSQEGLAGANEQFF. The chain couples TRBV4-1 to TRBJ2-1; with no DNA, the TCRdb D assignment of TRBD2 cannot be verified. Germline assignment: CDR1 MGHRA and CDR2 YSYEKL. The CDR3 extends over 16 amino acids.

The chain recombines TRBV20-1 with TRBJ2-1; as DNA is missing, the TRBD2 call by TCRdb cannot be tested. This CDR3 has 13 amino acids. Germline CDR1 and CDR2: DFQATT and SNEGSKA (reference sequence). The CDR3: CSAPGLADNEQFF.

This chain uses TRBV9 with TRBJ2-1; as DNA is missing, the TRBD2 call by TCRdb cannot be tested. CDR3 length: 15 amino acids. In germline, CDR1 is SGDLS, CDR2 YYNGEE. The CDR3 sequence: CASSAGGTSANEQFF. Full variable domain (missing parts from reference TRBV9 and TRBJ2-1): DSGVTQTPKHLITATGQRVTLRCSPRSGDLSVYWYQQSLDQGLQFLIQYYNGEERAKGNILERFSAQQFPDLHSELNLSSLELGDSALYFCASSAGGTSANEQFFGPGTRLTVL.

This chain joins TRBV4-2 and TRBJ1-2; without DNA, the TCRdb call of TRBD1 cannot be checked. Per germline, CDR1 LGHNA and CDR2 YNFKEQ. This CDR3 is built from 14 residues. The CDR3 sequence is CASSPPGGQGGYTF.

According to its frequency, this clonotype is medium-sized. The rearrangement links TRBV7-2 to TRBJ1-1; TCRdb designates TRBD1, a call that cannot be tested without DNA. CDR1 SGHTA and CDR2 FQGNSA come from the germline V gene. The length of the CDR3 is 16 residues. CDR3 in amino acids: CASSPTGQLFLTEAFF.

The CDR3 loop reads CASSPTGYNEQFF. The V gene is TRBV27, the J gene TRBJ2-1; TCRdb returns TRBD1, unconfirmable since there is no DNA. Germline V CDR1 and CDR2: MNHEY, SMNVEV (reference sequence). This CDR3 comprises 13 residues.

CDR3 sequence: CASRGGRNQQYF. The chain uses TRBV27 and TRBJ2-7; TCRdb's D call, TRBD2, is unchecked because there is no DNA. This CDR3 is built from 12 residues. Germline V CDR1 and CDR2: MNHEY, SMNVEV (reference sequence).

V usage is TRBV11-2 and J usage is TRBJ2-5; TCRdb gives TRBD1 as the D gene, but with no DNA this cannot be confirmed. CDR1 SGHAT and CDR2 FQNNGV come from the germline V gene. The CDR3 consists of 14 residues. CDR3 in amino acids: CASSPSGLRETQYF.

The gene calls are TRBV28 and TRBJ2-3; lacking DNA, the TRBD1 call made by TCRdb goes unchecked. The CDR3 extends over 16 amino acids. Per the germline V gene, CDR1 is MDHEN and CDR2 is SYDVKM. The CDR3 loop reads CASGSPGQEITDTQYF.